The present TCR beta chain was sequenced within a study of CD8 T cells in Susac syndrome. RNA was extracted with the RNeasy kit, and a quantity of about 0.45 to 1 ug was reverse transcribed using random hexamers. TCRdb ran MiXCR on the immunoSEQ multiplex PCR reads and lists one entry per CDR3 protein. The sample consists of 150,000 to 200,000 distinct CDR3 sequences, about 90% of them appearing once. Matched for age and sex, the controls were healthy donors. TEMRA cells were enriched by FACS, and CD4+ and CD8+ T cells were negatively isolated. The CDR3 spans 15 residues. Trimming removed 3 bases at V and 2 bases at J, with 14 bases between. In germline, CDR1 is DFQATT, CDR2 SNEGSKA (reference sequence).

The specimen was CD4+ T cells from PBMCs. This sequence joins TRBV20-1 and TRBJ2-4; D gene ambiguous. This TCR came from a human donor in good health. The CDR3 DNA reads TGCAGTGCTAGTGTGGCGACCGGATCCAAAAACATTCAGTACTTC. Translating gives CSASVATGSKNIQYF.